One and the same sample provided the 5 T cell receptor beta chains below, sequenced in a study of shared clonotypes between healthy human individuals. The data were produced by immunoSEQ multiplex PCR, yet TCRdb's version contains in-frame clones alone and is incomplete. This sample has 2 million to 2.5 million clones, with approximately 94% found just once. The sample consisted of naive CD4+ T cells sorted from blood. Subset here: CD45RA+ positively selected. All receptors derive from a man between 18 and 35 years old in good health.

This clone was recorded once. Other DNA sequences of this sample code for an identical CDR3. The chain has TRBV5-1 and TRBJ1-4, with D possibly being TRBD1 (6 bases). The CDR3 contains 13 residues. The germline V gene has CDR1 SGHRS and CDR2 YFSETQ. V lost 7 bases, J lost 8 bases, and 15 bases lay in between. The CDR3: CASSRGSGEKLFF. CDR3 DNA: TGCGCCAGCTCAAGGGGGTCGGGGGAAAAACTGTTTTTT.

Concerning this clone itself: The same CDR3 also results from other DNA sequences found in this sample. The V and J genes are TRBV2 and TRBJ1-5; 7 positions match TRBD1. Trimming at V came to 4 bases and at J to 7 bases, leaving 4 bases not matched to a gene. There are 13 residues in the CDR3. Germline assignment: CDR1 SNHLY and CDR2 FYNNEI. This CDR3 is CASSVDRAQPQHF. DNA of the CDR3: TGTGCCAGCAGTGTCGACAGGGCCCAGCCCCAGCATTTT.

The chain employs TRBV30 and TRBJ1-3; D is perhaps TRBD1 (6 bases). The CDR3 covers 16 residues. Germline CDR1 GTSNPN, CDR2 SVGIG (reference sequence). V was shortened by 5 bases and J by 7 bases, with 24 bases between the two germline ends. This CDR3 reads CAWASGDKDRGNTIYF. The CDR3 DNA is TGTGCCTGGGCTTCCGGGGACAAGGATCGTGGGAACACCATATATTTT.

The gene calls are TRBV9 and TRBJ1-2, with TRBD1 matching over 11 bases. The length of the CDR3 is 17 residues. J gave up 1 base and V 4 bases, and 9 bases lay outside the gene matches. CDR1 and CDR2 from the germline V gene are SGDLS and YYNGEE. Here the CDR3 reads CASSPEGQGANNYGYTF. The CDR3 DNA reads TGTGCCAGCAGCCCCGAAGGACAGGGGGCGAATAACTATGGCTACACCTTC.

The gene calls are TRBV4-3 and TRBJ2-7; possible D gene TRBD1, 5 bases. CDR1 and CDR2 (germline): LGHNA, YSLEER. V gave up 0 bases and J gave up 5 bases, with 14 bases separating them. The CDR3 sequence is 15 residues long. CDR3 nucleotides: TGCGCCAGCAGCCAAGAATTTTCAGGGCTGCACGAGCAGTACTTC. Its protein product is CASSQEFSGLHEQYF.